What follows are 5 T cell receptor beta chains derived from one specimen sequenced in a study of T and B cells in COVID-19 patients. BIOMED2 TRB-A/B primer pools were used in multiplex TRB PCR. TCRdb recomputed calls from the multiplex PCR reads with MiXCR, one row per CDR3 protein. The sample lists approximately 3,000 distinct CDR3 sequences; about 23% were seen once. TRB was amplified from around 250-500 ng of blood genomic DNA. The sequenced sample consisted of blood. The origin of the receptors is a human donor with active COVID-19.

The chain joins TRBV7-9 to TRBJ2-5, with D unresolved. Germline V gene data show CDR1 as SEHNR and CDR2 as FQNEAQ (reference sequence). This CDR3 spans 13 amino acids. V lost 5 bases, J lost 5 bases, and 12 bases lay in between. As DNA, the CDR3 is TGTGCCAGCAGCCCGAGACTCGGGGAGACCCAGTACTTC. It specifies CASSPRLGETQYF. Supplemented by reference TRBV7-9 and TRBJ2-5, the full variable domain reads DTGVSQNPRHKITKRGQNVTFRCDPISEHNRLYWYRQTLGQGPEFLTYFQNEAQLEKSRLLSDRFSAERPKGSFSTLEIQRTEQGDSAMYLCASSPRLGETQYFGPGTRLLVL.

In this sample, this clonotype is medium-sized. J is TRBJ1-6 and V is TRBV15; D may be TRBD1 (5 bases). Germline CDR1 reads LNHNV; CDR2 reads YYDKDF (reference sequence). The CDR3 covers 18 residues. V was cut by 0 bases and J by 2 bases, with 14 bases left in between. The CDR3 DNA sequence: TGTGCCACCAGCAGAGATTCGGGGACGGTAGCCTATAATTCACCCCTCCACTTT. The encoded protein is CATSRDSGTVAYNSPLHF.

By share of the sample, this clonotype is medium-sized. The chain uses TRBV6-2 or TRBV6-3 and TRBJ2-4; D may correspond to TRBD1 or TRBD2 (6 bases each). V was cut by 2 bases and J by 6 bases, with 11 bases left in between. The CDR3 has 14 residues. The germline V gene has CDR1 MNHEY and CDR2 SVGEGT. In nucleotides, the CDR3 is TGTGCCAGCAGTTACGGCAGGGGAGGAAACATTCAGTACTTC. Encoded protein: CASSYGRGGNIQYF.

The rearrangement links TRBV20-1 to TRBJ2-7; 14 bases are shared with TRBD2. The CDR3 extends over 15 amino acids. V was pared by 5 bases and J by 5 bases, with 8 bases of the junction left unmatched. Germline V gene data show CDR1 as DFQATT and CDR2 as SNEGSKA (reference sequence). The CDR3 spells CSAFGLAGGEHEQYF. CDR3 coding DNA: TGCAGTGCTTTTGGACTAGCGGGAGGAGAACACGAGCAGTACTTC.

By frequency in the sample, this clonotype is medium-sized (0.01 to 0.1%). CDR3: CASHFRERYTF. In DNA form, the CDR3 reads TGTGCCAGCCACTTTAGGGAACGCTACACCTTC. The chain couples TRBV19 to TRBJ1-2; D not certain. Germline CDR1 and CDR2: LNHDA and SQIVND (reference sequence). The CDR3 sequence is 11 residues long. The V end lost 9 bases, the J end lost 9 bases, and 14 bases lay between the germline ends.